The rows below give T cell receptor beta chains drawn from one sample of a study of blood T cell repertoires in COVID-19. Generated by immunoSEQ multiplex PCR, the TCRdb table keeps only in-frame clones and is missing some. This table has approximately 260,000 clones, approximately 91% appearing once. The sample was peripheral blood. These receptors were collected from a man between 45 and 60 years old with acute or convalescent COVID-19. The CDR3 runs from the conserved cysteine through the conserved F or W. A D gene is named only where the DNA matches it firmly. Not all rows give a size; the values are once, few, many and, for expanded clones, a class.

v_gene	j_gene	abundance	d_gene	CDR3nt	CDR3aa
TRBV2	TRBJ2-2	.	.	TGTGCCAGCACTTCGACAGGTACCGGGGAGCTGTTTTTT	CASTSTGTGELFF
TRBV7-3	TRBJ1-1	.	TRBD1	TGTGCCAGCAGCCTTACAGGGGGCGCCGCTTTCTTT	CASSLTGGAAFF
TRBV7-8	TRBJ1-1	once	TRBD1	TGTGCCAGCAGCGCGTCCCGGGACAGGGTACGATCTGAAGCTTTCTTT	CASSASRDRVRSEAFF
TRBV10-3	TRBJ1-5	.	TRBD1	TGTGCCACCACAACAGGGGCGGGCCAGCCCCAGCATTTT	CATTTGAGQPQHF
TRBV2	TRBJ1-5	.	.	TGTGCCAGCAGGGGGGGGGCGTTTGGCAATCAGCCCCAGCATTTT	CASRGGAFGNQPQHF
TRBV27	TRBJ2-3	.	.	TGTGCCAGCAGTTTAGTGGGCGGGGAACCTAGCACAGATACGCAGTATTTT	CASSLVGGEPSTDTQYF
TRBV19	TRBJ2-1	.	.	TGTGCCAGTAGTATAGGTGGGGCCTTTTCCTACAATGAGCAGTTCTTC	CASSIGGAFSYNEQFF
TRBV18	TRBJ1-2	.	TRBD1	TGTGCCAGCTCCCCGCGGTCTGCAGGGGGTGTTAACTATGGCTACACCTTC	CASSPRSAGGVNYGYTF
TRBV5-5	TRBJ2-2	.	TRBD2	TGTGCCAGCAGCTACGGGACTACTGGGAACGGGGAGCTGTTTTTT	CASSYGTTGNGELFF
TRBV2	TRBJ1-1	many	.	TGTGCCAGCAGCCCAATGGGGGACATGAACACTGAAGCTTTCTTT	CASSPMGDMNTEAFF
TRBV28	TRBJ1-5	.	.	TGTGCCAGCAGTTTAAGGCCGTATACAGGAAGCTTGATTCAGCCCCAGCATTTT	CASSLRPYTGSLIQPQHF
TRBV9	TRBJ2-7	once	.	TGTGCCAGCGGGGCCGATTCCTACGAGCAGTACTTC	CASGADSYEQYF
TRBV12-3/TRBV12-4	TRBJ1-2	.	TRBD1	TGTGCCAGCGGGGACAGGGTGGGGTATGGCTACACCTTC	CASGDRVGYGYTF
TRBV9	TRBJ2-4	.	TRBD2	TGTGCCAGCAGCGTAGGGCGGGGGGGATACATTCAGTACTTC	CASSVGRGGYIQYF
TRBV4-2	TRBJ1-2	.	.	TGTGCCAGCAGCCAAGATCGGTGGGCTGGCTACACCTTC	CASSQDRWAGYTF
TRBV6-5	TRBJ2-7	once	.	TGTGCCGCTGGGCAGCACTACGAGCAGTACTTC	CAAGQHYEQYF
TRBV5-5	TRBJ2-7	few	TRBD2	TGTGCCAGCAGCTTATGGCGGGGGGGATACGAGCAGTACTTC	CASSLWRGGYEQYF
TRBV5-4	TRBJ2-7	.	TRBD1	TGTGCCAGCAGCTTGAGGCAGGGGGCCTACGAGCAGTACTTC	CASSLRQGAYEQYF
TRBV15	TRBJ2-5	.	TRBD1	TGTGCCACCAGCCCCGGGGACAGGGGTTTTGAAGAGACCCAGTACTTC	CATSPGDRGFEETQYF
TRBV7-9	TRBJ1-1	few	.	TGTGCCAGCAGCTTGGAGGGGAACGCTGAAGCTTTCTTT	CASSLEGNAEAFF
TRBV2	TRBJ1-5	.	TRBD1	TGTGCCAGCTCCGGACAGGGAGGCCGCAATCAGCCCCAGCATTTT	CASSGQGGRNQPQHF
TRBV7-6	TRBJ1-4	.	.	TGTGCCAGCAGCTCGGAACAGGCCGAAAAACTGTTTTTT	CASSSEQAEKLFF
TRBV6-5	TRBJ2-7	.	.	TGTGCCAGCAGTTACTCTACAGGTTACGACGAGCAGTACTTC	CASSYSTGYDEQYF
TRBV10-3	TRBJ1-2	.	.	TGTGCCATCAGTGACCCCCGGGACATTTCCTATGGCTACACCTTC	CAISDPRDISYGYTF
TRBV5-8	TRBJ1-4	.	TRBD1	TGTGCCAGCAGCTTAACGACAGGGAATGAAAAACTGTTTTTT	CASSLTTGNEKLFF
TRBV29-1	TRBJ2-3	.	.	TGCAGCCAAGGCGGTATAGCAGATACGCAGTATTTT	CSQGGIADTQYF